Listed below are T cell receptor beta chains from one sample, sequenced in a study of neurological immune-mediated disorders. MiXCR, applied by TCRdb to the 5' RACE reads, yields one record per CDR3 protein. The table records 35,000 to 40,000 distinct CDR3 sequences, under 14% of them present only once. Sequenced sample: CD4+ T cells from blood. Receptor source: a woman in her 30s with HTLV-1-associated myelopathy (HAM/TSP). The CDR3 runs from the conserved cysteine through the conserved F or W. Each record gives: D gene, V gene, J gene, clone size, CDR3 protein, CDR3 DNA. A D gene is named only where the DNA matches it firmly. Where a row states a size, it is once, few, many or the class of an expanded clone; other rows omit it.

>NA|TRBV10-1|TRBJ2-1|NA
CASSESVQGIHEQFF
TGCGCCAGCAGTGAGTCTGTCCAGGGAATCCATGAGCAGTTCTTC
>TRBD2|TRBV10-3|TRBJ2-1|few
CAISEGLAGEVEQFF
TGTGCCATCAGTGAGGGACTAGCGGGGGAGGTTGAGCAGTTCTTC
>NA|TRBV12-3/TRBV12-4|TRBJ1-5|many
CASSLKELGSRGYQPQHF
TGTGCCAGCAGTTTAAAGGAGTTGGGGAGTCGAGGCTATCAGCCCCAGCATTTT
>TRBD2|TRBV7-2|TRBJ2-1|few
CASSWGRGGRYNEQFF
TGTGCCAGCAGCTGGGGACGGGGGGGTCGTTACAATGAGCAGTTCTTC
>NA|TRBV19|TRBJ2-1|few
CASSMRGTSSYNEQLF
TGTGCCAGTAGTATGAGGGGGACAAGCTCCTACAATGAGCAGTTATTC
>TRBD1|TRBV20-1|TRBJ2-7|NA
CSARQGATYKQYF
TGCAGTGCGAGACAGGGGGCGACCTACAAGCAATACTTC
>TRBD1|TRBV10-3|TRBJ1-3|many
CAISEIRGQNSGNTIYF
TGTGCCATCAGTGAGATTAGGGGACAGAACTCTGGAAACACCATATATTTT
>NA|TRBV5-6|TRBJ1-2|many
CASGRGAFDGYTF
TGTGCCAGCGGTCGGGGGGCCTTCGATGGCTACACCTTC
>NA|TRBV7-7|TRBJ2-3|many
CASSPASTDTQYF
TGTGCCAGCAGCCCGGCCTCTACAGATACGCAGTATTTT
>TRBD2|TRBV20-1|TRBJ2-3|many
CRAVEPGLAGGLSTDTQYF
TGCAGGGCAGTTGAACCGGGACTAGCGGGGGGGCTGAGCACAGATACGCAGTATTTT
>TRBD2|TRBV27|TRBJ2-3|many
CASNRAGGTTDTQYF
TGTGCCAGCAATAGAGCGGGGGGGACTACAGATACGCAGTATTTT
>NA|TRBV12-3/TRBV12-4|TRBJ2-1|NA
CASKAVGTRNEQFF
TGTGCCAGCAAGGCGGTAGGAACCCGCAATGAGCAGTTCTTC
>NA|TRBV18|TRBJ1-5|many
CASSPQSDQPQHF
TGTGCCAGCTCACCACAGTCGGATCAGCCCCAGCATTTT
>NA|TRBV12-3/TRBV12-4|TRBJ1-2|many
CASSFQVSNYGYTF
TGTGCCAGCAGTTTCCAGGTTTCTAACTATGGCTACACCTTC
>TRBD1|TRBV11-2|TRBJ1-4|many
CASSTHSTGTNEKLFF
TGTGCCAGCAGCACCCACTCGACAGGGACTAATGAAAAACTGTTTTTT
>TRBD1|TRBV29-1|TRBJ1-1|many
CSSRQGMNTEAFF
TGCAGCTCGCGACAGGGTATGAACACTGAAGCTTTCTTT
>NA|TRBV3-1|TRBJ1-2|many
CASSQEGVRYTF
TGTGCCAGCAGCCAAGAGGGGGTACGCTACACCTTC
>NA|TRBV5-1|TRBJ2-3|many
CASSLDGTSTDTQYF
TGCGCCAGCAGCTTGGACGGGACATCCACAGATACGCAGTATTTT
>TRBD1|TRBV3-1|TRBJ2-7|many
CASSHVPGQGSEEQYF
TGTGCCAGCAGCCATGTCCCGGGACAGGGGTCTGAGGAGCAGTACTTC
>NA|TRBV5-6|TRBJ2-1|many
CASSFRRGNEQFF
TGTGCCAGCAGCTTTCGGCGCGGGAATGAGCAGTTCTTC
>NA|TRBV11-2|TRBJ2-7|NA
CASSLVICYSYDQYF
TGTGCCAGCAGCTTAGTTATTTGTTACTCCTACGATCAGTACTTC
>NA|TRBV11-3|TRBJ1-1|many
CASSLGKGEAFF
TGTGCCAGCAGCTTAGGGAAGGGAGAAGCTTTCTTT
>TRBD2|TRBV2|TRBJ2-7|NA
CASRAGLAGGEQYF
TGTGCCAGCAGGGCGGGACTAGCGGGGGGGGAGCAGTACTTC
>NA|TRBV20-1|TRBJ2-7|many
CSARSRAEFYEQYF
TGCAGTGCTAGATCTCGGGCAGAATTCTACGAGCAGTACTTC
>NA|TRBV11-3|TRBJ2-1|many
CASSFVGGSYNEQFF
TGTGCCAGCAGCTTCGTGGGTGGCTCCTACAATGAGCAGTTCTTC
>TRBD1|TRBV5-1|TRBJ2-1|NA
CASSGGQGACDEQFF
TGCGCCAGCAGCGGAGGACAGGGGGCTTGTGATGAGCAGTTCTTC
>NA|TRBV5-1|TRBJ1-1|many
CASSLLEGEAFF
TGCGCCAGCAGCTTGCTAGAGGGTGAAGCTTTCTTT
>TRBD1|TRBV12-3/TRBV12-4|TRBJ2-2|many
CASRPKDRGYTGELFF
TGTGCCAGCAGACCGAAGGACAGGGGGTACACCGGGGAGCTGTTTTTT
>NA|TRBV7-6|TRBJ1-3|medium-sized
CASSLMFSGSAGNTIYF
TGTGCCAGCAGCTTAATGTTTTCAGGGTCAGCTGGAAACACCATATATTTT
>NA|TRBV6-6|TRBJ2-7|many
CASSRTGYNEQYF
TGTGCCAGCAGTCGTACAGGGTATAACGAGCAGTACTTC
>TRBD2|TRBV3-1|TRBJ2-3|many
CASSPLAGASTDTQYF
TGTGCCAGCAGCCCCTTAGCGGGGGCTAGCACAGATACGCAGTATTTT
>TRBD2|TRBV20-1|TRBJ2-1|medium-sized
CSAIGLAGGGEQFF
TGCAGTGCGATCGGACTAGCGGGGGGCGGTGAGCAGTTCTTC
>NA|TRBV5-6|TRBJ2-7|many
CASSSTGTYEQYF
TGTGCCAGCAGCTCTACCGGGACCTACGAGCAGTACTTC
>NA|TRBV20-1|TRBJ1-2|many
CSAPTVNYGYTF
TGCAGTGCTCCGACAGTAAACTATGGCTACACCTTC
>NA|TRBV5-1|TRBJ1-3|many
CASSLGGPGNTIYF
TGCGCCAGCAGCTTGGGGGGGCCTGGAAACACCATATATTTT
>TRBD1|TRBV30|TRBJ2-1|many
CAWGIGTGGEQFF
TGTGCCTGGGGTATTGGGACAGGGGGTGAGCAGTTCTTC
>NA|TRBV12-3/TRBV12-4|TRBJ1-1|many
CASSWSGNTEAFF
TGTGCCAGCAGTTGGTCCGGGAACACTGAAGCTTTCTTT
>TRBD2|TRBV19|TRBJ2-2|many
CASRTLAGVGELFF
TGTGCCAGTAGAACGCTAGCGGGGGTTGGGGAGCTGTTTTTT
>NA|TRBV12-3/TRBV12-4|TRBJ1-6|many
CASSFGQKNSPLHF
TGTGCCAGCAGTTTCGGCCAGAAGAATTCACCCCTCCACTTT
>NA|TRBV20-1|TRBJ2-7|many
CSASQGGGVLSYEQYF
TGCAGTGCTAGTCAAGGGGGAGGGGTCCTCTCCTACGAGCAGTACTTC
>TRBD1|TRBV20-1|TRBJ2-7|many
CSARAGTGGGYEQYF
TGCAGTGCTAGAGCTGGGACAGGGGGAGGCTACGAGCAGTACTTC
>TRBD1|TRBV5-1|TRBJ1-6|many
CASSPGTAPNSPLHF
TGCGCCAGCAGCCCTGGGACAGCGCCCAATTCACCCCTCCACTTT
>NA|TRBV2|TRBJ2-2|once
CASSVKSINTGELFF
TGTGCCAGCAGCGTCAAATCCATTAACACCGGGGAGCTGTTTTTT
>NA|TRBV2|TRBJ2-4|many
CASSEAKTGPKNIQYF
TGTGCCAGCAGTGAAGCCAAAACAGGGCCCAAAAACATTCAGTACTTC
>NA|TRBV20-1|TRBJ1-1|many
CSASKGSGAFF
TGCAGTGCTAGTAAAGGTTCGGGAGCTTTCTTT
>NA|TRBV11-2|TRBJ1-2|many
CASTLQGQRGYTF
TGTGCCAGCACCCTACAGGGACAACGGGGCTACACCTTC
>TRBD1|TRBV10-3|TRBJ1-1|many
CAIRGTGGNTEAFF
TGTGCCATCAGAGGGACAGGGGGGAACACTGAAGCTTTCTTT
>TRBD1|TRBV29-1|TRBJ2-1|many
CSAPGQVTKNEQFF
TGCAGCGCCCCGGGACAGGTAACAAAAAATGAGCAGTTCTTC
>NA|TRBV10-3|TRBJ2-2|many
CAITQTGPSTGELFF
TGTGCCATCACCCAGACTGGCCCGAGCACCGGGGAGCTGTTTTTT
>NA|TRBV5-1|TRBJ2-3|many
CASSKLQGFGTDTQYF
TGCGCCAGCAGCAAACTACAGGGTTTTGGCACAGATACGCAGTATTTT
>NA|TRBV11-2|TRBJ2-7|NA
CASSLDRGRIYEQYF
TGTGCCAGCAGCTTAGATCGGGGCAGGATCTACGAGCAGTACTTC
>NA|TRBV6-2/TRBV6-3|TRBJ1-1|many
CASDNGGSGTEAFF
TGTGCCAGCGATAACGGGGGGTCAGGCACTGAAGCTTTCTTT
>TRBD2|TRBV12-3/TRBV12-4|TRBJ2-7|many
CASSRATGTSGGGDSYEQYF
TGTGCCAGCAGTCGTGCTACGGGGACTAGCGGGGGTGGGGACTCCTACGAGCAGTACTTC